Listed here are 25 T cell receptor beta chains from one sample, sequenced in a study of T cell repertoires in cytomegalovirus infection. For these TCRs, the target antigens are not known. TCRdb passed the reads through MiXCR, listing each CDR3 protein once. Of roughly 120,000 distinct CDR3 sequences in the sample, 10% were seen once. Sequencing input: PBMCs, sequenced either directly or after in vitro stimulation (not recorded which). The receptor set was obtained from a human donor in good health (CMV status not recorded). Some clones in this sample may be carry-over from other donors' samples.

This clonotype turned up a few times. V usage is TRBV4-1 and J usage is TRBJ2-7; D unresolved. Trimming took 0 bases from V and 4 from J, leaving 7 bases between them. The CDR3 totals 13 residues. Germline assignment: CDR1 MGHRA and CDR2 YSYEKL. This CDR3 is CASSQDRNYEQYF. In DNA form, the CDR3 reads TGCGCCAGCAGCCAAGATCGGAATTACGAGCAGTACTTC.

Ten or more counts support this clonotype. The chain has TRBV5-6 and TRBJ2-1, with D maybe TRBD2 (6 bases). Germline CDR1 SGHDT, CDR2 YYEEEE. The V end lost 4 bases, the J end lost 0 bases, and 11 bases lay between the germline ends. The CDR3 extends over 15 amino acids. The CDR3 protein is CASSGGLRSYNEQFF. CDR3 sequence (DNA): TGTGCCAGCAGCGGGGGACTCCGCTCCTACAATGAGCAGTTCTTC.

This clonotype was seen ten or more times. This chain connects TRBV6-1 to TRBJ1-2, with D possibly TRBD1 on 5 matching bases. The germline CDR1 and CDR2 sequences are MNHNS and SASEGT. This CDR3 is 13 amino acids long. The V end lost 11 bases, the J end lost 3 bases, and 16 bases lay between the germline ends. The CDR3 DNA is TGTGCCCTTAGGAGGGGCGAGTACTATGGCTACACCTTC. Protein: CALRRGEYYGYTF.

This clonotype was counted many times. This rearrangement joins TRBV7-6 to TRBJ2-3; perhaps TRBD2 as D (6 bases). Per germline, CDR1 SGHVS and CDR2 FNYEAQ. V was cut by 5 bases and J by 4 bases, with 19 bases left in between. The length of the CDR3 is 16 residues. The CDR3 DNA reads as TGTGCCAGCAGCGCTCTGACTAGGCCCCCCCCAGATACGCAGTATTTT. Translating gives CASSALTRPPPDTQYF.

This clonotype has a count of ten or more. The V call is TRBV12-3 or TRBV12-4, the J call TRBJ2-3, with TRBD2 matching 7 bases. The CDR3 extends over 16 amino acids. The trim removed 2 bases at V and 7 bases at J, leaving 12 bases unmatched. The CDR3 nucleotides are TGTGCCAGCAGTTTATCCCGTACTAGCGAGATTAATACGCAGTATTTT. Its protein product is CASSLSRTSEINTQYF.

This clonotype was seen only a few times. The chain recombines TRBV20-1 with TRBJ1-1; no reliable D call. The V end was cut by 6 bases, the J end by 4 bases, with 15 bases between. This CDR3 spans 13 amino acids. CDR1 and CDR2 from the germline V gene are DFQATT and SNEGSKA (reference sequence). In DNA, the CDR3 is TGCAGTGCCAAAACCCCATCCAGCACTGAAGCTTTCTTT. Translating it yields CSAKTPSSTEAFF.

This clonotype occurred many times. The chain couples TRBV7-8 to TRBJ2-3; D might be TRBD2 (5 bases). With 6 bases removed from V and 2 bases from J, the gap between germline ends came to 18 bases. Germline lookup yields CDR1 SGHVS and CDR2 FQNEAQ. The CDR3 length is 16 residues. This CDR3 reads CASRKLDLLFTDTQYF. In DNA, the CDR3 is TGTGCCAGCAGGAAACTAGACTTACTCTTCACAGATACGCAGTATTTT.

V gene TRBV6-8 combines with J gene TRBJ1-2; maybe TRBD1 (5 bases). CDR1 is MNHGY, CDR2 SAAAGT, per germline. This CDR3 region has 14 residues. V was cut by 0 bases and J by 8 bases, with 13 bases left in between. The CDR3 here is CASSYSTGLWGYTF. The CDR3 bases are TGTGCCAGCAGTTACTCTACGGGGCTTTGGGGCTACACCTTC.

This clonotype was seen many times. The chain is built from TRBV7-2 and TRBJ2-7, with 7 bases identical to TRBD1. The germline V gene encodes CDR1 SGHTA and CDR2 FQGNSA. Losses at the gene ends were 3 bases for V and 5 bases for J; bases not matched to a gene: 7. The CDR3 consists of 14 residues. The CDR3 spells CASSFKQGLHEQYV. The CDR3 region has the DNA TGTGCCAGCAGCTTTAAACAGGGGCTACACGAGCAGTACGTC.

This clonotype was found a few times. The rearrangement joins TRBV15 to TRBJ2-7; TRBD1 agrees at 7 bases. Germline lookup yields CDR1 LNHNV and CDR2 YYDKDF (reference sequence). The CDR3 covers 14 residues. J lost 4 bases, V lost 3 bases, and 6 bases had no gene match. CDR3 sequence: CATSRAGTEYEQYF. DNA for the CDR3: TGTGCCACCAGCAGGGCCGGGACAGAGTACGAGCAGTACTTC.

This clonotype was seen ten or more times. The CDR3 loop reads CATSRAQGATGELFF. The CDR3 coding sequence is TGTGCCACCAGCAGAGCGCAGGGGGCGACCGGGGAGCTGTTTTTT. The chain is built from TRBV15 and TRBJ2-2; TRBD1 matches 8 bases. V gave up 1 base and J gave up 5 bases; unmatched junction bases: 3. This CDR3 spans 15 amino acids. The germline gives CDR1 LNHNV, CDR2 YYDKDF (reference sequence).

The chain combines TRBV11-2 with TRBJ2-5; TRBD2 might be the D (5 bases). Trimming shortened V by 5 bases and J by 6 bases, and 16 bases separated the two germline ends. Germline CDR1 SGHAT, CDR2 FQNNGV. This CDR3 is 14 amino acids long. CDR3 DNA: TGTGCCAGCAGCCCCGTTAGAGGGCGGAAGACCCAGTACTTC. Encoded protein: CASSPVRGRKTQYF.

This clonotype was detected many times. The chain combines TRBV7-2 with TRBJ2-1; D might be TRBD2 (6 bases). The CDR3 extends over 18 amino acids. Germline loops: CDR1 SGHTA, CDR2 FQGNSA. V was cut by 0 bases and J by 1 base, with 16 bases left in between. CDR3 bases: TGTGCCAGCAGCTTAGCTCCGAAGCTGACTAGTTCCTACAATGAGCAGTTCTTC. Translated, it gives CASSLAPKLTSSYNEQFF.

The chain employs TRBV20-1 and TRBJ2-3; TRBD2 agrees at 8 bases. Germline trimming cut 1 base from V and 0 bases from J; bases unmatched to any gene: 6. Germline values: CDR1 DFQATT, CDR2 SNEGSKA (reference sequence). The CDR3 totals 16 residues. As DNA, the CDR3 is TGCAGTGCTAGAGGTGGACTAGCAGCTAGCACAGATACGCAGTATTTT. Translation: CSARGGLAASTDTQYF.

The sample holds a few counts of this clonotype. The V gene is TRBV7-2, the J gene TRBJ2-3; the D gene is possibly TRBD2 (6 bases). V was shortened by 3 bases and J by 4 bases, with 17 bases between the two germline ends. This CDR3 spans 16 amino acids. Per germline, CDR1 SGHTA and CDR2 FQGNSA. Here the CDR3 reads CASSFTIGGKADTQYF. The CDR3 nucleotides are TGTGCCAGCAGCTTTACGATTGGCGGGAAGGCAGATACGCAGTATTTT.

In its sample, this clonotype was seen a few times. The CDR3 loop is CASKTGGNTIYF. The CDR3 DNA sequence: TGTGCCAGTAAGACAGGAGGAAACACCATATATTTT. The chain uses TRBV6-5 and TRBJ1-3; D is possibly TRBD1 (6 bases). Deletions cut 9 bases from V and 4 bases from J, with 10 bases between. The CDR3 has 12 amino acids. Germline V CDR1 and CDR2: MNHEY, SVGAGI.

This clonotype was detected many times. The J gene is TRBJ2-6, the V gene TRBV4-1, with 9 bases identical to TRBD2. This CDR3 contains 17 residues. The junction had 2 bases not matched to a gene; V was cut back by 0 bases and J by 2 bases. Germline V gene sequence: CDR1 MGHRA, CDR2 YSYEKL. This CDR3 reads CASSQEPSGTGANVLTF. Written as DNA, the CDR3 is TGCGCCAGCAGCCAAGAGCCTAGCGGGACTGGGGCCAACGTCCTGACTTTC.

In this sample, this clonotype turned up many times. The chain employs TRBV7-9 and TRBJ2-1; tentative D call: TRBD2 (5 bases). V was pared by 7 bases and J by 8 bases, with 15 bases between. Per germline, CDR1 SEHNR and CDR2 FQNEAQ (reference sequence). This CDR3 spans 13 amino acids. The CDR3 bases are TGTGCCAGCAACCCCACTAGTTCCCATGAGCAGTTCTTC. The encoded protein is CASNPTSSHEQFF.

The rearrangement joins TRBV7-2 to TRBJ2-7; D might be TRBD2 (6 bases). The V gene lost 1 base and the J gene lost 6 bases, with 10 bases spanning the gap. The germline gives CDR1 SGHTA, CDR2 FQGNSA. The CDR3 is made up of 13 amino acids. The CDR3 is CASSLERRGEQYF. CDR3 in DNA: TGTGCCAGCAGCTTAGAAAGGCGGGGCGAGCAGTACTTC.

The sample holds many counts of this clonotype. The DNA of the CDR3 is TGTGCCAGCAGCTTGGCCGGAGCGGGAGGGCCTCACGAGCAGTACTTC. This sequence encodes CASSLAGAGGPHEQYF. V gene TRBV7-2 combines with J gene TRBJ2-7; 10 bases match TRBD2. V lost 3 bases and J lost 5; bases outside the gene matches: 10. CDR1 and CDR2 (germline): SGHTA, FQGNSA. The CDR3 consists of 16 residues.

Only a few counts were recorded for this clonotype. The CDR3 spells CAWIGDRTEAFF. CDR3 in DNA: TGTGCCTGGATAGGGGACAGGACTGAAGCTTTCTTT. The chain is built from TRBV30 and TRBJ1-1, with 8 bases lining up with TRBD1. The CDR3 has 12 residues. V gave up 4 bases and J gave up 5 bases; unmatched junction bases: 3. The germline gives CDR1 GTSNPN, CDR2 SVGIG (reference sequence). Drawing the rest from reference TRBV30 and TRBJ1-1, the complete variable domain is SQTIHQWPATLVQPVGSPLSLECTVEGTSNPNLYWYRQAAGRGLQLLFYSVGIGQISSEVPQNLSASRPQDRQFILSSKKLLLSDSGFYLCAWIGDRTEAFFGQGTRLTVV.

This clonotype was detected ten times or more. This rearrangement joins TRBV27 to TRBJ1-1; maybe TRBD1 (5 bases). Between the trimmed V and J ends, which lost 6 bases and 4 bases, there was a span of 9 bases. The CDR3 sequence is 12 residues long. Germline V CDR1 and CDR2: MNHEY, SMNVEV (reference sequence). CDR3 coding DNA: TGTGCCAGCAGCAATGGGGGCACTGAAGCTTTCTTT. Amino acid sequence: CASSNGGTEAFF.

This clonotype occurred a few times. The chain combines TRBV7-8 with TRBJ2-5; D gene ambiguous. CDR1 and CDR2 from the germline V gene are SGHVS and FQNEAQ. With 6 bases removed from V and 4 bases from J, the gap between germline ends came to 12 bases. This CDR3 is built from 13 residues. The CDR3 region is CASSVRDGETQYF. The CDR3 DNA is TGTGCCAGCAGTGTAAGGGATGGAGAGACCCAGTACTTC.

This clonotype was counted ten times or more. The gene calls are TRBV7-2 and TRBJ1-2; D is unresolved. The CDR3 is 12 amino acids. Germline loops: CDR1 SGHTA, CDR2 FQGNSA. V lost 5 bases and J lost 8, with 12 bases in between. CDR3 sequence: CASSHSSGGYTF. As DNA, the CDR3 is TGTGCCAGCAGCCACTCCTCGGGAGGCTACACCTTC.

This clonotype was seen at least ten times. The V and J genes are TRBV7-2 and TRBJ2-1; D call uncertain. This CDR3 comprises 11 residues. V was shortened by 5 bases and J by 12 bases, with 11 bases between the two germline ends. Germline V gene data show CDR1 as SGHTA and CDR2 as FQGNSA. CDR3 nucleotides: TGTGCCAGCAGCCCCCCCCCGGGGCAGTTCTTC. Translating gives CASSPPPGQFF.